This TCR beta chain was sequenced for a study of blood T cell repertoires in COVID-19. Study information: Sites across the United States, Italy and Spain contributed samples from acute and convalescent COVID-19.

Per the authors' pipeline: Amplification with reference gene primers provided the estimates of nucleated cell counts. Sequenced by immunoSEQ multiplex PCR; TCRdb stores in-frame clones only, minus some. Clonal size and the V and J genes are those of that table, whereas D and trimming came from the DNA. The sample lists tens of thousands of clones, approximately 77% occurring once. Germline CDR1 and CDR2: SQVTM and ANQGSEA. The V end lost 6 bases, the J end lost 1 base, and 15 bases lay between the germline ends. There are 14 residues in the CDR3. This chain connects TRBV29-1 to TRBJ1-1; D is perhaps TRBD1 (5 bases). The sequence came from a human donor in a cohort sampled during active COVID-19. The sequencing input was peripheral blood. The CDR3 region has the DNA TGCAGCGTACTTTCGGGACTCCAGAACACTGAAGCTTTCTTT. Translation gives CSVLSGLQNTEAFF. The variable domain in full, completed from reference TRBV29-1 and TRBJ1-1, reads SAVISQKPSRDICQRGTSLTIQCQVDSQVTMMFWYRQQPGQSLTLIATANQGSEATYESGFVIDKFPISRPNLTFSTLTVSNMSPEDSSIYLCSVLSGLQNTEAFFGQGTRLTVV.